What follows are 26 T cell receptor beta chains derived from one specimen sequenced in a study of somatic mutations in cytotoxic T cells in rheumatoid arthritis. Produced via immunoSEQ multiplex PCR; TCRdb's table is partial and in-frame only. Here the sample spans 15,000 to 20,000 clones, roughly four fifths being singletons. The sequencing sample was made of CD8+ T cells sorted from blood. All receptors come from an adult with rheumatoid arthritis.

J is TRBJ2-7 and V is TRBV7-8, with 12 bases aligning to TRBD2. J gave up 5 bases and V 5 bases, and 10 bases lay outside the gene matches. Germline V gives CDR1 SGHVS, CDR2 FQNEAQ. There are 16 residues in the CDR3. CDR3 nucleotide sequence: TGTGCCAGCAGCCTGGGGAATCTAGCGGGGGGGCACGAGCAGTACTTC. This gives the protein CASSLGNLAGGHEQYF.

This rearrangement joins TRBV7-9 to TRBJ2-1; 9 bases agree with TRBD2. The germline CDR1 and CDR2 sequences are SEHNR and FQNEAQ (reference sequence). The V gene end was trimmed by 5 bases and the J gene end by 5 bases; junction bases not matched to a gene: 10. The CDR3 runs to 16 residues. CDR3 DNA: TGTGCCAGCAGCACAGCCGGGACTAGCCTAGACAATGAGCAGTTCTTC. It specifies CASSTAGTSLDNEQFF. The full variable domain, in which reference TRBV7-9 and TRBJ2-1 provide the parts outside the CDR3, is DTGVSQNPRHKITKRGQNVTFRCDPISEHNRLYWYRQTLGQGPEFLTYFQNEAQLEKSRLLSDRFSAERPKGSFSTLEIQRTEQGDSAMYLCASSTAGTSLDNEQFFGPGTRLTVL.

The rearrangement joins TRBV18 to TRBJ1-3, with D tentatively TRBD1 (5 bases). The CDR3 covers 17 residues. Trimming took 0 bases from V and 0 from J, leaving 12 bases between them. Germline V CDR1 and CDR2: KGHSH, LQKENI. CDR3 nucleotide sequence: TGTGCCAGCTCACCACCCCATGGGGCCCTCTCTGGAAACACCATATATTTT. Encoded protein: CASSPPHGALSGNTIYF. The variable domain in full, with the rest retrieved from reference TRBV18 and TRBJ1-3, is NAGVMQNPRHLVRRRGQEARLRCSPMKGHSHVYWYRQLPEEGLKFMVYLQKENIIDESGMPKERFSAEFPKEGPSILRIQQVVRGDSAAYFCASSPPHGALSGNTIYFGEGSWLTVV.

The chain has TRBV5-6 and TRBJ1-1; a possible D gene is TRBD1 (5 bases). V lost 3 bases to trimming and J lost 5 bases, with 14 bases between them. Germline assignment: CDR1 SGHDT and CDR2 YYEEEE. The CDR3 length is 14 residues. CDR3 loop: CASSSGTPGTEAFF. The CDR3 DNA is TGTGCCAGCAGCTCCGGGACTCCAGGGACTGAAGCTTTCTTT.

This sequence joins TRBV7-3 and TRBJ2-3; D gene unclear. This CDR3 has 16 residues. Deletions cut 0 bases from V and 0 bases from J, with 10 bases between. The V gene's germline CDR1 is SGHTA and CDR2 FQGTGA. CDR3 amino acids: CASSLTSSSSTDTQYF. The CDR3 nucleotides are TGTGCCAGCAGCTTAACTTCCTCCTCCAGCACAGATACGCAGTATTTT.

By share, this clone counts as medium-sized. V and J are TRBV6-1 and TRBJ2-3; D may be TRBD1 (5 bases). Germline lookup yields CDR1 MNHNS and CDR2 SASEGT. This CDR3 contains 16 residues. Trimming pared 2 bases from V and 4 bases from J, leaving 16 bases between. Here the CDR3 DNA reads TGTGCCAGCAGTGAATATTCAGGGCAGGCCCCAGATACGCAGTATTTT. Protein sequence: CASSEYSGQAPDTQYF.

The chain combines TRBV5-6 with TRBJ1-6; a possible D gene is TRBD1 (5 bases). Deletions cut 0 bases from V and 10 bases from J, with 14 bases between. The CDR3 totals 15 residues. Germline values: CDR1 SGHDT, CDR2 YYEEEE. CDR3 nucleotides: TGTGCCAGCAGCTTGGGGCCCGGGGGTGGCTCACCCCTCCACTTT. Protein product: CASSLGPGGGSPLHF.

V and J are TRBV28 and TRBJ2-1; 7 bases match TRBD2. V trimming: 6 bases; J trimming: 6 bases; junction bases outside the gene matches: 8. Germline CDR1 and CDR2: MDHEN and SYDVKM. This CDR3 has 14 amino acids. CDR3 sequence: CASRWDYLTNEQFF. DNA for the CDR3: TGTGCCAGCAGGTGGGACTACCTAACCAATGAGCAGTTCTTC.

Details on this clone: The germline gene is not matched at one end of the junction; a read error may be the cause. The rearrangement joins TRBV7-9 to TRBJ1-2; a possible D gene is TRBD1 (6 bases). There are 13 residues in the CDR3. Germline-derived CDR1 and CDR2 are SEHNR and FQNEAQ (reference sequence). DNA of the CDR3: TGTGCCAGCAGCTTCAACAGGGCTTATGACTACACCTTC. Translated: CASSFNRAYDYTF.

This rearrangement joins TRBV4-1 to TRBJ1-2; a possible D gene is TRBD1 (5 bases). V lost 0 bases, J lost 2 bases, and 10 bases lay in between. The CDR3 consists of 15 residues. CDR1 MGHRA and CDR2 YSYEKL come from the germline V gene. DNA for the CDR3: TGCGCCAGCAGCCAAGATGACAGCGTCAACTATGGCTACACCTTC. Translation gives CASSQDDSVNYGYTF.

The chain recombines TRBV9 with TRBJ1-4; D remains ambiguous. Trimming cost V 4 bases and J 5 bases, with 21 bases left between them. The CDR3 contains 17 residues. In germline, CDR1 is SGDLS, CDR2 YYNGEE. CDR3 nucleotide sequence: TGTGCCAGCAGCCCTCTCACCCGGGGAGTTGAGAATGAAAAACTGTTTTTT. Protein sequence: CASSPLTRGVENEKLFF.

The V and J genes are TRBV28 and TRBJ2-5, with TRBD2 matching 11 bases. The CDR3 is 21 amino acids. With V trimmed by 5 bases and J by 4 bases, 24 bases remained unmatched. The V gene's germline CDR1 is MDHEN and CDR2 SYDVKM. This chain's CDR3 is CASSTPLVAGGFPAHGETQYF. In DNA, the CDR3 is TGTGCCAGCAGTACCCCGTTGGTAGCGGGAGGGTTCCCAGCTCACGGAGAGACCCAGTACTTC.

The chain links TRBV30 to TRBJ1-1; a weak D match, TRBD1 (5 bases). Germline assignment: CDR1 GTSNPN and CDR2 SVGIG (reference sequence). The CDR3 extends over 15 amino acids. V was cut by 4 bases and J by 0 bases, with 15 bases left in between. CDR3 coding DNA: TGTGCCTGGATCCTAGGAGGGACCTTGAACACTGAAGCTTTCTTT. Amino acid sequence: CAWILGGTLNTEAFF.

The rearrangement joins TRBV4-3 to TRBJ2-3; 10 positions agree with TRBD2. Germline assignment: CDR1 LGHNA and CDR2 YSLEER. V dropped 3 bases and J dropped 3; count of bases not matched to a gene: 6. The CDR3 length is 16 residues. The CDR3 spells CASSHRAGGETDTQYF. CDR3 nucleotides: TGCGCCAGCAGCCACAGAGCGGGGGGGGAAACAGATACGCAGTATTTT.

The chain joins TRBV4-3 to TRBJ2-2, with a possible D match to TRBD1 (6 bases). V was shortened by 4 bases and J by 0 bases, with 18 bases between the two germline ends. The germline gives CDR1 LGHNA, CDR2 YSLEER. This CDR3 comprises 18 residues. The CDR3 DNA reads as TGCGCCAGCAGCCTCGACAGGTGGGCGACGACGAACACCGGGGAGCTGTTTTTT. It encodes CASSLDRWATTNTGELFF.

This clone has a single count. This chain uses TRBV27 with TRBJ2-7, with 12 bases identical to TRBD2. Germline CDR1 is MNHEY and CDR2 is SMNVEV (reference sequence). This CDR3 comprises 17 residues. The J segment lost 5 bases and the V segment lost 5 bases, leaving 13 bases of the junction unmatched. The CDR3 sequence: CASSPNPLAGGPDEQYF. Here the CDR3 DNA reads TGTGCCAGCAGTCCGAACCCCCTAGCGGGAGGGCCGGACGAGCAGTACTTC.

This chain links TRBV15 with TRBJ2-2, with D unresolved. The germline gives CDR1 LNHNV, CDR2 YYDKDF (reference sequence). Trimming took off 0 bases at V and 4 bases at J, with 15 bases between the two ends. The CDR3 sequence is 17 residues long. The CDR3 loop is CATSRDRRSVATGELFF. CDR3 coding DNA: TGTGCCACCAGCAGAGATCGTAGAAGCGTTGCCACCGGGGAGCTGTTTTTT.

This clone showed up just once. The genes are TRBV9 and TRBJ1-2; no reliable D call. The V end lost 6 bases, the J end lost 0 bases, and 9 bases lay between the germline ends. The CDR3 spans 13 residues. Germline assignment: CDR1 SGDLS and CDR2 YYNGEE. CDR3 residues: CASTPRANYGYTF. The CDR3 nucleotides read TGTGCCAGCACCCCTCGCGCTAACTATGGCTACACCTTC.

Written as DNA, the CDR3 is TGTGCCAGCAGCGAAGGGGATCAGCCCCAGCATTTT. Amino acid sequence: CASSEGDQPQHF. This sequence joins TRBV13 and TRBJ1-5; D may be TRBD1 (5 bases). The CDR3 covers 12 residues. Germline V CDR1 and CDR2: PRHDT, FYEKMQ (reference sequence). With 5 bases removed from V and 5 bases from J, the gap between germline ends came to 7 bases.

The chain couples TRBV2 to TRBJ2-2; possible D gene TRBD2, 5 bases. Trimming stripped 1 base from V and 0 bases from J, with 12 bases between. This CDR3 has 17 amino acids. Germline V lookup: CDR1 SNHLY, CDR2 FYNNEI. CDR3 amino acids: CASSEVIGGPNTGELFF. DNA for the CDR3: TGTGCCAGCAGTGAAGTGATAGGCGGGCCGAACACCGGGGAGCTGTTTTTT. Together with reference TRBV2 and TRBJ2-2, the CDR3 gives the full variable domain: EPEVTQTPSHQVTQMGQEVILRCVPISNHLYFYWYRQILGQKVEFLVSFYNNEISEKSEIFDDQFSVERPDGSNFTLKIRSTKLEDSAMYFCASSEVIGGPNTGELFFGEGSRLTVL.

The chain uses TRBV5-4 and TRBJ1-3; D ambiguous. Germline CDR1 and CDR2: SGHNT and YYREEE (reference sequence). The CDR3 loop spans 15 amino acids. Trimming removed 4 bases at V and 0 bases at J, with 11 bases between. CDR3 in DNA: TGTGCCAGCAGCCCCCACACGGTCTCTGGAAACACCATATATTTT. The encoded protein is CASSPHTVSGNTIYF.

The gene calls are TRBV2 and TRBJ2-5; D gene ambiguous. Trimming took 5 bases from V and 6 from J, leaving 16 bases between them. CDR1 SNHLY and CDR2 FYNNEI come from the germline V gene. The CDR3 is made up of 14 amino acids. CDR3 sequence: CASSTIELKKTQYF. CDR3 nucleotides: TGTGCCAGCAGTACCATCGAGCTAAAGAAGACCCAGTACTTC.

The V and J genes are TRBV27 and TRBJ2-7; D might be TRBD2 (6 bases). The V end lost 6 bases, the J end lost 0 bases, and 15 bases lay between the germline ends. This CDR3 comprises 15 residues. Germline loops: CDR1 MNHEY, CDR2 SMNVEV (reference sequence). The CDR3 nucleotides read TGTGCCAGCAGACACGGACGGGGGAGCTCCTACGAGCAGTACTTC. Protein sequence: CASRHGRGSSYEQYF.

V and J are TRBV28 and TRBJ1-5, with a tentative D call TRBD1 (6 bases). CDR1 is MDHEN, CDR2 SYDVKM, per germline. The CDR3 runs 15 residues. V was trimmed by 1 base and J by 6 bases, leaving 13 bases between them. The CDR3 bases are TGTGCCAGCAGTTTATCAGGGGTTTCGGGTCAGCCCCAGCATTTT. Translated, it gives CASSLSGVSGQPQHF.

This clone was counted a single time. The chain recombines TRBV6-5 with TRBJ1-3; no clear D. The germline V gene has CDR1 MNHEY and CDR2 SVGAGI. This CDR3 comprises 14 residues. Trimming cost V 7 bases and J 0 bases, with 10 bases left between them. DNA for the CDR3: TGTGCCAGCATGGGAGGGCTCTCTGGAAACACCATATATTTT. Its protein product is CASMGGLSGNTIYF.

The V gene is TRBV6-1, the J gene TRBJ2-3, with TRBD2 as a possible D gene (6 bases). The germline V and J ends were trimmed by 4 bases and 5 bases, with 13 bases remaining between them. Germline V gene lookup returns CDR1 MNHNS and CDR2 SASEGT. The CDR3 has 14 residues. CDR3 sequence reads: CASSGSPGVDTQYF. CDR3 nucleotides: TGTGCCAGCAGTGGGAGCCCGGGGGTAGATACGCAGTATTTT.